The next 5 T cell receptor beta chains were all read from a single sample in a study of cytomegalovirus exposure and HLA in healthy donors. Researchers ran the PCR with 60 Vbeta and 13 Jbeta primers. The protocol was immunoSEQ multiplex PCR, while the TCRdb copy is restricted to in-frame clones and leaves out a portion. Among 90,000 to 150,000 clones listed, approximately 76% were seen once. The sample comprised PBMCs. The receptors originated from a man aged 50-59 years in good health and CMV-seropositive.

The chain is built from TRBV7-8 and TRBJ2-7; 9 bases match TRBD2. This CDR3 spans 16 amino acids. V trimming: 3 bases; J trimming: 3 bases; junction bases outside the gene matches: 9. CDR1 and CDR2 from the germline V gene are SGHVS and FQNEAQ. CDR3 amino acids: CASSFRPSGTSYEQYF. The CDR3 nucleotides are TGTGCCAGCAGCTTTCGGCCTAGCGGGACCAGCTACGAGCAGTACTTC.

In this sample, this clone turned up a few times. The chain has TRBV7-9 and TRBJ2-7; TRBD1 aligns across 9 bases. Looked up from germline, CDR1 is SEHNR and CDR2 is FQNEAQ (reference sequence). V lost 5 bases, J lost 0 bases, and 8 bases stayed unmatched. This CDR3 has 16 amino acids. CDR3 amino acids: CASSPLGTGNSYEQYF. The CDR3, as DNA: TGTGCCAGCAGCCCCCTCGGGACAGGGAACTCCTACGAGCAGTACTTC.

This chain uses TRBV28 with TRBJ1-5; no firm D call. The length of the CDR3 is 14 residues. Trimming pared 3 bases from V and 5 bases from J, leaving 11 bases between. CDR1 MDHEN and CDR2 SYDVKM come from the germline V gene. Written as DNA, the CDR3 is TGTGCCAGCAGTTTCGGTACCGATCATCAGCCCCAGCATTTT. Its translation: CASSFGTDHQPQHF.

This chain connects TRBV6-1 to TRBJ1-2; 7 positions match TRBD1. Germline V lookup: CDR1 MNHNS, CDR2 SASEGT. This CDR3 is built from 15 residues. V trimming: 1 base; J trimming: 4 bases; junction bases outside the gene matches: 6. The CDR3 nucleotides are TGTGCCAGCAGTGAAGGAGCCAGGGGGACCTATGGCTACACCTTC. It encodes CASSEGARGTYGYTF.

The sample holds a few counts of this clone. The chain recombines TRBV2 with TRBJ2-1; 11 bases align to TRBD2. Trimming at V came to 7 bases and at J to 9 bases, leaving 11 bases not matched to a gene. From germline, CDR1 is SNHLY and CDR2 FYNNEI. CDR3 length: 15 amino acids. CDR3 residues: CASTRELAGAIEQFF. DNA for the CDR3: TGTGCCAGCACCCGAGAACTAGCGGGAGCGATTGAGCAGTTCTTC.